This T cell receptor beta chain was sequenced in a study of T cells in localized non-small cell lung cancer. Only in-frame clones appear in the TCRdb table, and some are missing; sequencing was by immunoSEQ multiplex PCR. This sample has 78,000 or so clones; approximately 85% occur once, and the top ten carry approximately 3%. Germline V gives CDR1 MDHEN, CDR2 SYDVKM. V shed 4 bases and J shed 0 bases, with 25 bases lying between them. The CDR3 is 19 amino acids. Of note for this clone: The antigen remains undetermined.

Study-level findings and limits: Overall survival was longer when the density of T cells in the blood was higher. A single tumor region was sequenced, leaving heterogeneity possible. Of the tissues analyzed, uninvolved adjacent lung showed maximal T cell clonality, greater than tumor.

J is TRBJ2-7 and V is TRBV28, with TRBD1 as a possible D gene (6 bases). The sequencing used peripheral blood, collected before any cancer treatment. This receptor was taken from a man aged 40 to 70 with stage I lung adenocarcinoma. The CDR3 DNA follows: TGTGCCAGCAGTTCCTCGGATCGGCTTGGGACATTTGGCTCCTACGAGCAGTACTTC. Its protein product is CASSSSDRLGTFGSYEQYF.